What follows are 21 T cell receptor beta chains derived from one specimen sequenced in a study of T cells in localized non-small cell lung cancer. The assay was immunoSEQ multiplex PCR, and TCRdb's table has in-frame clones only and misses some. The top ten hold about 18% of the sample, which has 1,000 to 1,500 clones, 15% to 25% seen once. The source material was normal lung tissue next to the tumor, sampled before any cancer treatment. The receptor source for this set is a man between 35 and 75 years old with stage I squamous cell lung carcinoma.

In its sample, this clone was seen a few times. The genes are TRBV30 and TRBJ1-6; D not certain. The CDR3 is 14 amino acids. Trimming took off 0 bases at V and 9 bases at J, with 12 bases between the two ends. Germline loops: CDR1 GTSNPN, CDR2 SVGIG (reference sequence). CDR3 DNA sequence: TGTGCCTGGAGTGTACGTGGCGTCGGTTCACCCCTCCACTTT. Amino acid sequence: CAWSVRGVGSPLHF.

This chain uses TRBV11-3 with TRBJ2-1, with 7 bases aligning to TRBD2. The junction had 10 bases not matched to a gene; V was cut back by 4 bases and J by 7 bases. Germline-derived CDR1 and CDR2 are SGHNT and YENEEA. There are 15 residues in the CDR3. In DNA, the CDR3 is TGTGCCAGCAGCTGGGCCTGGGGGGGATCAAATGAGCAGTTCTTC. As protein: CASSWAWGGSNEQFF.

This chain links TRBV19 with TRBJ1-1; 7 nucleotides match TRBD1. Trimming at V came to 6 bases and at J to 4 bases, leaving 11 bases not matched to a gene. The CDR3 runs to 15 residues. In germline, CDR1 is LNHDA, CDR2 SQIVND (reference sequence). The CDR3 region has the DNA TGTGCCAGTAGATTGACAGGGCTTGGGGGCACTGAAGCTTTCTTT. Its protein product is CASRLTGLGGTEAFF.

This chain links TRBV19 with TRBJ2-2; the match to TRBD2 covers 7 bases. The CDR3 is made up of 15 amino acids. Germline V CDR1 and CDR2: LNHDA, SQIVND (reference sequence). Trimming removed 6 bases from V and 7 bases from J; junction bases left unmatched: 11. DNA for the CDR3: TGTGCCAGTAGATTGACTAGCCTAGGGTACGGGGAGCTGTTTTTT. This codes for CASRLTSLGYGELFF. The complete variable domain, with remaining parts taken from reference TRBV19 and TRBJ2-2, reads DGGITQSPKYLFRKEGQNVTLSCEQNLNHDAMYWYRQDPGQGLRLIYYSQIVNDFQKGDIAEGYSVSREKKESFPLTVTSAQKNPTAFYLCASRLTSLGYGELFFGEGSRLTVL.

This clone turned up a few times. V and J are TRBV6-8 and TRBJ2-2; D unresolved. The germline V gene has CDR1 MNHGY and CDR2 SAAAGT. Trimming removed 4 bases from V and 0 bases from J, with 9 bases in between. The length of the CDR3 is 15 residues. As DNA, the CDR3 is TGTGCCAGCAGTTCCCGAATGGCGAACACCGGGGAGCTGTTTTTT. This codes for CASSSRMANTGELFF.

This chain links TRBV5-1 with TRBJ1-2; 10 bases agree with TRBD1. The CDR3 consists of 16 residues. Germline V CDR1 and CDR2: SGHRS, YFSETQ. V was pared by 0 bases and J by 4 bases, with 6 bases of the junction left unmatched. In DNA, the CDR3 is TGCGCCAGCAGCTTGGGGCGGACAGGGGGTATCTATGGCTACACCTTC. Protein product: CASSLGRTGGIYGYTF.

In this sample, this clone turned up a few times. The gene calls are TRBV11-3 and TRBJ1-2; TRBD1 matches 7 bases. This CDR3 region has 15 residues. Germline CDR1 is SGHNT and CDR2 is YENEEA. Trimming took 5 bases from V and 0 from J; bases not matched to a gene: 6. The CDR3 is CASSITGVPNYGYTF. The CDR3 DNA reads TGTGCCAGCAGCATTACAGGGGTTCCTAACTATGGCTACACCTTC.

By its share, this clone is large. The genes are TRBV11-3 and TRBJ2-5; the D gene could be TRBD1 or TRBD2 (5 bases each). The CDR3 is 14 amino acids. V lost 3 bases, J lost 1 base, and 9 bases lay in between. Germline assignment: CDR1 SGHNT and CDR2 YENEEA. The CDR3: CASSLGPTQETQYF. CDR3 bases: TGTGCCAGCAGCTTGGGACCGACCCAAGAGACCCAGTACTTC.

This chain connects TRBV19 to TRBJ2-3; 11 nucleotides line up with TRBD2. The J segment lost 6 bases and the V segment lost 5 bases, leaving 7 bases of the junction unmatched. Germline V gives CDR1 LNHDA, CDR2 SQIVND (reference sequence). The length of the CDR3 is 15 residues. The CDR3 bases are TGTGCCAGTAGTTCTCTAGCGGGGGGACCCGATACGCAGTATTTT. Its protein is CASSSLAGGPDTQYF.

This clone showed up just a few times. This rearrangement joins TRBV6-8 to TRBJ2-1; D gene ambiguous. The germline V gene encodes CDR1 MNHGY and CDR2 SAAAGT. The CDR3 length is 12 residues. Trimming removed 5 bases at V and 7 bases at J, with 9 bases between. The DNA of the CDR3 is TGTGCCAGCAGTGGCTTGGCGAATGAGCAGTTCTTC. This codes for CASSGLANEQFF.

The chain recombines TRBV12-5 with TRBJ1-5; 11 bases align to TRBD1. The CDR3 extends over 16 amino acids. Trimming took 1 base from V and 7 from J; bases not matched to a gene: 6. The V gene's germline CDR1 is LGHNT and CDR2 FRNRAP. The CDR3: CASGLAGTGGRQPQHF. As DNA, the CDR3 is TGTGCTAGTGGTTTGGCGGGGACAGGGGGGCGACAGCCCCAGCATTTT.

This clone was observed a few times. This sequence joins TRBV18 and TRBJ1-1, with TRBD1 identical over 11 bases. Germline V lookup: CDR1 KGHSH, CDR2 LQKENI. The CDR3 consists of 16 residues. J was trimmed by 5 bases and V by 6 bases; bases with no gene match: 11. The CDR3 is CASSLGQGAGQTEAFF. The DNA of the CDR3 is TGTGCCAGCTCCCTCGGACAGGGGGCAGGTCAGACTGAAGCTTTCTTT.

In this sample, this clone turned up a few times. V usage is TRBV6-8 and J usage is TRBJ1-2; the D gene is possibly TRBD1 (6 bases). Per the germline V gene, CDR1 is MNHGY and CDR2 is SAAAGT. The CDR3 sequence is 14 residues long. Trimming removed 4 bases at V and 4 bases at J, with 13 bases between. The CDR3 DNA reads as TGTGCCAGCAGTTCCGCCCCGGACAGCTATGGCTACACCTTC. The encoded protein is CASSSAPDSYGYTF.

This clone has a handful of counts. The chain links TRBV11-3 to TRBJ1-1; D gene uncertain. Germline V lookup: CDR1 SGHNT, CDR2 YENEEA. The germline V and J ends were trimmed by 1 base and 1 base, with 7 bases remaining between them. This CDR3 has 14 amino acids. This CDR3 is CASSLGGTNTEAFF. Written as DNA, the CDR3 is TGTGCCAGCAGCTTAGGAGGAACGAACACTGAAGCTTTCTTT.

This chain uses TRBV28 with TRBJ2-7; D call uncertain. The germline V and J ends were trimmed by 6 bases and 4 bases, with 25 bases remaining between them. The CDR3 has 17 residues. CDR1 and CDR2 from the germline V gene are MDHEN and SYDVKM. CDR3 amino acids: CASSTEASSANLYEQYF. CDR3 DNA: TGTGCCAGCAGCACCGAAGCTTCGTCGGCAAACTTATACGAGCAGTACTTC.

This clone was counted a few times. The V gene is TRBV30, the J gene TRBJ2-2, with TRBD2 as a possible D gene (7 bases). Trimming stripped 3 bases from V and 2 bases from J, with 13 bases between. This CDR3 is 15 amino acids long. The germline V gene encodes CDR1 GTSNPN and CDR2 SVGIG (reference sequence). CDR3 protein: CAWSPGGRNTGELFF. CDR3 in DNA: TGTGCCTGGAGCCCCGGGGGGCGAAACACCGGGGAGCTGTTTTTT.

This rearrangement joins TRBV5-1 to TRBJ1-2; possibly TRBD1 for D (6 bases). The V end lost 4 bases, the J end lost 3 bases, and 13 bases lay between the germline ends. The CDR3 has 14 amino acids. The germline V gene encodes CDR1 SGHRS and CDR2 YFSETQ. The CDR3 sequence: CASSPGQLDYGYTF. As DNA, the CDR3 is TGCGCCAGCAGCCCCGGACAGTTAGACTATGGCTACACCTTC.

This clone appeared a single time. V usage is TRBV18 and J usage is TRBJ1-5; possible D gene TRBD1, 5 bases. Germline assignment: CDR1 KGHSH and CDR2 LQKENI. V lost 0 bases to trimming and J lost 3 bases, with 9 bases between them. CDR3 length: 15 residues. Written as DNA, the CDR3 is TGTGCCAGCTCACCACCTGGGGGGACCAATCAGCCCCAGCATTTT. Amino acids: CASSPPGGTNQPQHF.

The J gene is TRBJ1-6, the V gene TRBV6-8, with D hard to call. The V gene's germline CDR1 is MNHGY and CDR2 SAAAGT. Trimming removed 0 bases at V and 9 bases at J, with 18 bases between. The CDR3 has 17 residues. CDR3 nucleotide sequence: TGTGCCAGCAGTTACTCGACGGACCAGAGAGGTAGTTCACCCCTCCACTTT. Translated, it gives CASSYSTDQRGSSPLHF.

This clone ranks as hyperexpanded. J is TRBJ2-7 and V is TRBV6-8; D might be TRBD1 or TRBD2, each matching 5 bases. This CDR3 is 14 amino acids long. Per the germline V gene, CDR1 is MNHGY and CDR2 is SAAAGT. V shed 0 bases and J shed 7 bases, with 13 bases lying between them. CDR3 loop: CASSYSIGTLEQYF. The DNA of the CDR3 is TGTGCCAGCAGTTACTCGATAGGGACGTTGGAGCAGTACTTC.

This clone was counted a few times. The chain links TRBV18 to TRBJ2-7; unclear D gene. V shed 2 bases and J shed 5 bases, with 7 bases lying between them. The CDR3 is 12 amino acids. The germline V gene encodes CDR1 KGHSH and CDR2 LQKENI. The CDR3 bases are TGTGCCAGCTCACCAGTGGAGCACGAGCAGTACTTC. It translates to CASSPVEHEQYF.